This note documents a single TCR beta chain sequence. What it recognizes is unknown. This specimen belongs to a study of graft-versus-host responses after intestinal transplantation. The wider study: Each of the recipients got a multivisceral, liver-intestinal, or isolated intestinal transplant. Anti-thymocyte globulin induction preceded about 3 years of tacrolimus and steroid maintenance in all recipients. The study, taken as a whole, reports: Peak circulating GvH clone levels tracked with early post-transplant HvG declines. GvH clones surfaced in recipient marrow, some emerging earlier in ileum or blood.

Sequencing was performed with immunoSEQ multiplex PCR; in TCRdb, only in-frame clones are kept and a portion is missing. The sample includes 75,000 to 100,000 clones, about 83% of them seen just once. The length of the CDR3 is 14 residues. After removal of 7 bases from V and 4 bases from J, the junction contained 5 bases not matched to a gene. Germline CDR1 LNHDA, CDR2 SQIVND (reference sequence). The receptor was derived from a human patient who received an intestinal transplant, so some T cells may come from the graft donor. The sample in question was PBMCs, obtained 255 days after intestinal transplant. The chain links TRBV19 to TRBJ1-5; 9 bases are shared with TRBD1. The CDR3 DNA follows: TGTGCCAGTAAGCCGGGACAGGGAAATCAGCCCCAGCATTTT. The encoded protein is CASKPGQGNQPQHF.